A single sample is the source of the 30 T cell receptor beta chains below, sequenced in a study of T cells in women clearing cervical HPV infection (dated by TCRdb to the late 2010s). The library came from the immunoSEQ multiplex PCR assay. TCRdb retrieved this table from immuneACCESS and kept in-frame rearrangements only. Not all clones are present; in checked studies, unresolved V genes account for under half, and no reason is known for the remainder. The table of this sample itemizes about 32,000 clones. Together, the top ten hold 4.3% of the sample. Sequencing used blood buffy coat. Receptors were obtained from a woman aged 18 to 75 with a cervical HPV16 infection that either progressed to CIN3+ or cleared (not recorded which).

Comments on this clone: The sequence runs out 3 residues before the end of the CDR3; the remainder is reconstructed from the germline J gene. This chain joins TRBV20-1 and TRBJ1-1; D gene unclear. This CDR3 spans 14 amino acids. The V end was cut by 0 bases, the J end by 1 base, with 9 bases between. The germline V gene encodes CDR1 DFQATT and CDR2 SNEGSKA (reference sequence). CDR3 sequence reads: CSARDRVQNTEAFF. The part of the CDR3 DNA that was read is TGCAGTGCTAGAGATCGGGTTCAGAACACTGAA.

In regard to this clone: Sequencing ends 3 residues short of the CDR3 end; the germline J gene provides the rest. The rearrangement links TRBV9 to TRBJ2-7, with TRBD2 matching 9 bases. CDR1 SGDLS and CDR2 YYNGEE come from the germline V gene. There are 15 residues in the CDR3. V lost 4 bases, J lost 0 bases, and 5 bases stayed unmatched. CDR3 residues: CASSPLAGASYEQYF. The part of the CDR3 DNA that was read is TGTGCCAGCAGCCCCTTAGCGGGGGCCTCCTACGAG.

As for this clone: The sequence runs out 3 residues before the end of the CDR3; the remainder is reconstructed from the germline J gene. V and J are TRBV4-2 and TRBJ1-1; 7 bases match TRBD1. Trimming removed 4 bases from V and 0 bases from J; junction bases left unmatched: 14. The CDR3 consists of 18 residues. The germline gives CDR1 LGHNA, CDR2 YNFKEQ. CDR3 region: CASSLGTVSLNMNTEAFF. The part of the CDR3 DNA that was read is TGTGCCAGCAGCCTCGGGACAGTCAGCCTAAACATGAACACTGAA.

The sequenced part of the CDR3 DNA is TGTGCCTGGAGCTCGAACAGGGGGCTAGGGGAAAAG. It codes for CAWSSNRGLGEK. The whole CDR3 is CAWSSNRGLGEKLFF. The gene calls are TRBV30 and TRBJ2-2; 9 bases align to TRBD1. The CDR3 end falls 3 residues outside the read, so it is completed with the germline J gene. CDR3 length equals 15 residues. Germline-derived CDR1 and CDR2 are GTSNPN and SVGIG (reference sequence).

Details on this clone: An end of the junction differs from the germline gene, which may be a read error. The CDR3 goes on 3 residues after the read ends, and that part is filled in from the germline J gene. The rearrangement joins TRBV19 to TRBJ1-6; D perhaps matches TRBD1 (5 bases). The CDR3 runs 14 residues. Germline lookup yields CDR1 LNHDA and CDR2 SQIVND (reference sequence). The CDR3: CASSRQSYNSPLHF. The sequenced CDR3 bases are TGTGCCAGCAGTAGACAGTCCTATAATTCACCC.

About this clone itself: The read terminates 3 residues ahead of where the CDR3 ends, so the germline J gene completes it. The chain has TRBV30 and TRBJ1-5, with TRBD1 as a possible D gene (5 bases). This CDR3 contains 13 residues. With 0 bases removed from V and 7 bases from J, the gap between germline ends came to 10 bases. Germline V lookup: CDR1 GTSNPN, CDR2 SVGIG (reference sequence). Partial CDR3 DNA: TGTGCCTGGAGTGTAGGGGCGAGACAGCCC. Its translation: CAWSVGARQP. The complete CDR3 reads CAWSVGARQPQHF.

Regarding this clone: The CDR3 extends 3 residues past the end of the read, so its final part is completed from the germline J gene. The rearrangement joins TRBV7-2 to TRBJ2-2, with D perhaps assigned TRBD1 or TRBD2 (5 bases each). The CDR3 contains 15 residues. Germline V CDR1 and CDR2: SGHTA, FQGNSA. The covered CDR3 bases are TGTGCCAGCAGCCCGCCGAGAGGGGCTCGGGAAAAG. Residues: CASSPPRGAREK. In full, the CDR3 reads CASSPPRGAREKLFF. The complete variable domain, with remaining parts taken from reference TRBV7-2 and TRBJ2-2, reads GAGVSQSPSNKVTEKGKDVELRCDPISGHTALYWYRQSLGQGLEFLIYFQGNSAPDKSGLPSDRFSAERTGGSVSTLTIQRTQQEDSAVYLCASSPPRGAREKLFFGEGSRLTVL.

CDR3 amino acids: CASSIERGVTQYF. Partial CDR3 DNA: TGTGCCAGTAGTATAGAGCGGGGGGTGACC. The chain uses TRBV19 and TRBJ2-5; 8 positions agree with TRBD2. The DNA ends 3 residues before the CDR3 does, and the rest of the CDR3 is filled in from the germline J gene. Germline assignment: CDR1 LNHDA and CDR2 SQIVND (reference sequence). The CDR3 loop spans 13 amino acids. The trim removed 0 bases at V and 7 bases at J, leaving 1 base unmatched.

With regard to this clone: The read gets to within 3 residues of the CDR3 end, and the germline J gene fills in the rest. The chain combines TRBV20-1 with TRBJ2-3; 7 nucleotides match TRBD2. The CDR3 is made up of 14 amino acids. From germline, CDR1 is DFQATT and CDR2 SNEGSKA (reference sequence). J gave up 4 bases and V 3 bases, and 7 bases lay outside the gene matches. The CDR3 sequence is CSASSSGKADTQYF. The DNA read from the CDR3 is TGCAGTGCTAGTTCAAGCGGGAAGGCAGATACG.

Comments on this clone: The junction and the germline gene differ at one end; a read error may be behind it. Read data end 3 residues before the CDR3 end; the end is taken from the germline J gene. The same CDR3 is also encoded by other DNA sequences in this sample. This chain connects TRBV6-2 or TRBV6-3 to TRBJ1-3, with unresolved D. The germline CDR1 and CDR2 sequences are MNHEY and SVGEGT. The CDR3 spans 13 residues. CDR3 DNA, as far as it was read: TGTGCCAGTTCTGAGCGGAGAGGAAACACG. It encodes CASSERRGNT. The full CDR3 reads CASSERRGNTIYF.

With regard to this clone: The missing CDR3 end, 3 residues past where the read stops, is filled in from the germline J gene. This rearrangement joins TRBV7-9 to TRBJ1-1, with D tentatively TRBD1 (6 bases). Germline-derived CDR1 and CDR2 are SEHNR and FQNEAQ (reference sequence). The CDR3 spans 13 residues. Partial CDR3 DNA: TGTGCCAGCAACCCAGGGGCGGAGGAGACA. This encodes CASNPGAEET. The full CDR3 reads CASNPGAEETAFF.

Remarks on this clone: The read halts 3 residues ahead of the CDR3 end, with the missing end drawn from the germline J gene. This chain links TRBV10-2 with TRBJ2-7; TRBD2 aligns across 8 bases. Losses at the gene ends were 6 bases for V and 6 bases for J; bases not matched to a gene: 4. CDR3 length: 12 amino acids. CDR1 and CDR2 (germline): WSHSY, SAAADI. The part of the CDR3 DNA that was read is TGCGCCAGCAGACTAGCGGAGCGCGAG. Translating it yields CASRLAERE. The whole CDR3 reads CASRLAEREQYF.

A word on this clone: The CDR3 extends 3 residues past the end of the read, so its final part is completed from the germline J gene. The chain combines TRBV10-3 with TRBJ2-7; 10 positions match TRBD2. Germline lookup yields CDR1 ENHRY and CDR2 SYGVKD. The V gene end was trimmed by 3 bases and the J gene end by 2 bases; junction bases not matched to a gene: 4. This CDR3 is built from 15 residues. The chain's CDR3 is CAISDFTSGTYEQYF. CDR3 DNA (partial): TGTGCCATCAGTGATTTTACTAGCGGGACCTACGAG.

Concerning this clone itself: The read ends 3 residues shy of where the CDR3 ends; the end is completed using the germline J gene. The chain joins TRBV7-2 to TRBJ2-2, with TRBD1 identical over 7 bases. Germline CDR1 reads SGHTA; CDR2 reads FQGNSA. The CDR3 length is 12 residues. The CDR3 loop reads CASSRQGLELFF. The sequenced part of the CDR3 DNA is TGTGCCAGCAGCCGACAGGGTCTCGAG.

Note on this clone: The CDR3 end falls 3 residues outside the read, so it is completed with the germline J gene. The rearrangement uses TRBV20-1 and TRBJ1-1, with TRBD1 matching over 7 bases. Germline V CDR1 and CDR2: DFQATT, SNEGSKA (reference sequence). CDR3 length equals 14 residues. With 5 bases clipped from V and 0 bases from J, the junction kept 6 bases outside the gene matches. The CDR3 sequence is CSALKQGMNTEAFF. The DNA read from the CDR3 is TGCAGTGCTCTTAAACAGGGGATGAACACTGAA.

This CDR3 reads CASSYSRVGGYTF. The CDR3 DNA, read in part, is TGTGCCAGCAGTTACTCCAGGGTAGGTGGC. The V and J genes are TRBV6-2 or TRBV6-3 and TRBJ1-2; possibly TRBD1 for D (5 bases). The missing CDR3 end, 3 residues past where the read stops, is filled in from the germline J gene. This CDR3 contains 13 residues. Germline CDR1 MNHEY, CDR2 SVGEGT. The germline V and J ends were trimmed by 0 bases and 7 bases, with 9 bases remaining between them.

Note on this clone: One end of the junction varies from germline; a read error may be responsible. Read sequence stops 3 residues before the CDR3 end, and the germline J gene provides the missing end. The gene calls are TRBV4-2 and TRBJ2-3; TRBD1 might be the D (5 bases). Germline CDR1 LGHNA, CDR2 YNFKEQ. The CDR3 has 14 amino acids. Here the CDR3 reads CASSQGVGTDTQYF. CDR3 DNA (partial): TGCGCCAGCAGCCAAGGGGTAGGGACAGATACG.

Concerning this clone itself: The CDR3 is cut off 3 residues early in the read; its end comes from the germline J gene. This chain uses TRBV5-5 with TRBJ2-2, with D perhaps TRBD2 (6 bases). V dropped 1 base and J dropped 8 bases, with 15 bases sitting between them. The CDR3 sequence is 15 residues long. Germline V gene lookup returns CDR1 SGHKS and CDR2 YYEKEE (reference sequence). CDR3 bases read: TGTGCCAGCAGCTTGTCCGGGGGAGTAGTAGGGGAG. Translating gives CASSLSGGVVGE. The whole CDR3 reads CASSLSGGVVGELFF.

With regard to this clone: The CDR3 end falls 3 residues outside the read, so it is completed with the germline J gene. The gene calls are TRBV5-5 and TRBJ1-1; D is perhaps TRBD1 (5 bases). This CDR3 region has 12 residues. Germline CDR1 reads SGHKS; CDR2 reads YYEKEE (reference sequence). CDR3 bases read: TGTGCCAGCAGCCTTTCCTGGGGCGAA. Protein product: CASSLSWGE. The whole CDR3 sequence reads CASSLSWGEAFF.

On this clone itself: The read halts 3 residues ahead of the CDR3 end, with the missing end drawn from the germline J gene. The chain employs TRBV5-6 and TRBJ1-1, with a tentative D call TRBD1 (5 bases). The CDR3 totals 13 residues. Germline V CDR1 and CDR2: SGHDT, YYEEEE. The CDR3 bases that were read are TGTGCCAGCAGCTTAACGCAGGGCGCGGAA. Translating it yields CASSLTQGAE. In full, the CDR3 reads CASSLTQGAEAFF.

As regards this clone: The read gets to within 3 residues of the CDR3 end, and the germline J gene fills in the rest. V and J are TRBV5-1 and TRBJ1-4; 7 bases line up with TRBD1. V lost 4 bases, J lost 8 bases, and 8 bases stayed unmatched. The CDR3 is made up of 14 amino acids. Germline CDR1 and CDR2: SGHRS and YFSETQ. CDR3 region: CASSGDREGEKLFF. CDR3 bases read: TGCGCCAGCAGCGGCGACAGGGAGGGGGAAAAA.

The CDR3 DNA, read in part, is TGTGCCAGCACGACGGCGGGAGGAGGTACG. It yields the protein CASTTAGGGT. The complete CDR3 reads CASTTAGGGTQYF. The chain couples TRBV2 to TRBJ2-3; 8 nucleotides agree with TRBD2. The CDR3 end is not reached by the read, which stops 3 residues before it; the germline J gene fills it in. Germline values: CDR1 SNHLY, CDR2 FYNNEI. The CDR3 is made up of 13 amino acids. Losses at the gene ends were 7 bases for V and 8 bases for J; bases not matched to a gene: 8.

The covered CDR3 bases are TGTGCCAGCAGCTTAGGGACAGGGACGTGGGAGCCC. It is translated as CASSLGTGTWEP. The CDR3 reads in full as CASSLGTGTWEPQHF. The chain links TRBV5-5 to TRBJ1-5; 9 positions match TRBD1. The read is 3 residues too short to cover the CDR3 end, so that end is filled in from the germline J gene. This CDR3 is 15 amino acids long. From germline, CDR1 is SGHKS and CDR2 YYEKEE (reference sequence). V shed 2 bases, J shed 8 bases, and the junction held 8 bases outside the gene matches.

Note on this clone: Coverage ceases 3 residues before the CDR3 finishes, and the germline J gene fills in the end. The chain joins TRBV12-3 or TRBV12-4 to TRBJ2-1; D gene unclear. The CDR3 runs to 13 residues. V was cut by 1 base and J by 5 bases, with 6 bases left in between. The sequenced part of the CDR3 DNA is TGTGCCAGCAGTTTAGGCGCGGACAATGAG. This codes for CASSLGADNE. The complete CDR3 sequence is CASSLGADNEQFF.

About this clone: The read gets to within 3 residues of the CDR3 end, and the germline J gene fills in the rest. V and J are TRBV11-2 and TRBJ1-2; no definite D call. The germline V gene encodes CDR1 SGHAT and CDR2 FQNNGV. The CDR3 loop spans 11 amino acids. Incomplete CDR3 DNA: TGTGCCAGCAGCTTACACGGCGGT. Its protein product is CASSLHGG. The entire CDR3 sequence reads CASSLHGGYTF.

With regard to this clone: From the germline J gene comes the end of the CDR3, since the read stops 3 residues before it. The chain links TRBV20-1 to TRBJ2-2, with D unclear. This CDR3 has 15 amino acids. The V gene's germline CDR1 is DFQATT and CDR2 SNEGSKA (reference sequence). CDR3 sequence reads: CSARDGARTNEKLFF. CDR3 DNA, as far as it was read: TGCAGTGCTAGAGACGGTGCCCGCACTAATGAAAAG.

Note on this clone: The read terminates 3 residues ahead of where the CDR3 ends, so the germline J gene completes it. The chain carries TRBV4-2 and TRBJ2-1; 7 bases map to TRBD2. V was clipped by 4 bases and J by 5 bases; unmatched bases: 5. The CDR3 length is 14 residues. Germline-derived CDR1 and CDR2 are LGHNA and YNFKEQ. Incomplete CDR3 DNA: TGTGCCAGCAGCCTAACGGGGGGAGACAATGAG. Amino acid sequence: CASSLTGGDNE. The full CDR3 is CASSLTGGDNEQFF.

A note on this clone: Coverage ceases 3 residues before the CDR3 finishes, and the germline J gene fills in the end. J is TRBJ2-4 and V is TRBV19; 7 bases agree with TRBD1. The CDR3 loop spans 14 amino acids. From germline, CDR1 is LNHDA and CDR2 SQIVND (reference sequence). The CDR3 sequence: CASSKIPGGYGQYF. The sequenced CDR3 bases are TGTGCCAGTAGTAAGATCCCAGGGGGTTATGGT. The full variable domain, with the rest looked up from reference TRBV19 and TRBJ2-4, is DGGITQSPKYLFRKEGQNVTLSCEQNLNHDAMYWYRQDPGQGLRLIYYSQIVNDFQKGDIAEGYSVSREKKESFPLTVTSAQKNPTAFYLCASSKIPGGYGQYFGAGTRLSVL.

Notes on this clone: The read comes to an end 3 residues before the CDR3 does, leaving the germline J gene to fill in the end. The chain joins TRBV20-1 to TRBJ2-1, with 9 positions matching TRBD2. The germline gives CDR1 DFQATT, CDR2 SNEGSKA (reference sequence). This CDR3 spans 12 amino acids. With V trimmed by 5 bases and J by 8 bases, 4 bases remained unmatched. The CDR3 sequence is CSAGRGGDEQFF. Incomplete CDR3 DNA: TGCAGTGCTGGGCGGGGGGGGGATGAG.

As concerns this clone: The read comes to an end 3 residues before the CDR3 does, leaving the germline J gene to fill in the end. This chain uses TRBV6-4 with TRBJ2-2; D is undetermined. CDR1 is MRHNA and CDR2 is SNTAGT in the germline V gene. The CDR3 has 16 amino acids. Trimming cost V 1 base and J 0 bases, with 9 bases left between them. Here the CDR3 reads CASSDLRQANTGELFF. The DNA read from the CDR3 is TGTGCCAGCAGTGACTTAAGGCAGGCGAACACCGGGGAG.